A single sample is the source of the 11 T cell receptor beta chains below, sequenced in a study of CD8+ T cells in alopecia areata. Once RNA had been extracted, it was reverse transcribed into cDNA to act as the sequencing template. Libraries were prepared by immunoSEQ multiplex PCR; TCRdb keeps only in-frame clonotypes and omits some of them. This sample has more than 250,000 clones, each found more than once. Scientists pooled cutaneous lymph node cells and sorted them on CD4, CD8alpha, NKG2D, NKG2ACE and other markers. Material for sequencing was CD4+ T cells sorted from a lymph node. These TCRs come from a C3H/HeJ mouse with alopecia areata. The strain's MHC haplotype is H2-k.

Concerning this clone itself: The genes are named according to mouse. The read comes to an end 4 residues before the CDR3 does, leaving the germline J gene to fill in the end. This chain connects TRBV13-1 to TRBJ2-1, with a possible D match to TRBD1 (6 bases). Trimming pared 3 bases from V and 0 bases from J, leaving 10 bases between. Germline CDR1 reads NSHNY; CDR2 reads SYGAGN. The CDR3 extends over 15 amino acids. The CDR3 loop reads CASSGGTTNYAEQFF. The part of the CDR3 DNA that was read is TGTGCCAGCAGTGGTGGGACAACTAACTATGCT.

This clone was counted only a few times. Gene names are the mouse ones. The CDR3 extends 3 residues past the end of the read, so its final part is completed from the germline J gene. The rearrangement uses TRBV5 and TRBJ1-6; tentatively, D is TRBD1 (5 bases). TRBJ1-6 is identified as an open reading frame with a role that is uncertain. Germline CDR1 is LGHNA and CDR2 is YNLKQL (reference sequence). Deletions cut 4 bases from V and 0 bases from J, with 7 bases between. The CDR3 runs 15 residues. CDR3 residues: CASSRQNSYNSPLYF. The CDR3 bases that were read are TGTGCCAGCAGCCGACAGAATTCCTATAATTCGCCC.

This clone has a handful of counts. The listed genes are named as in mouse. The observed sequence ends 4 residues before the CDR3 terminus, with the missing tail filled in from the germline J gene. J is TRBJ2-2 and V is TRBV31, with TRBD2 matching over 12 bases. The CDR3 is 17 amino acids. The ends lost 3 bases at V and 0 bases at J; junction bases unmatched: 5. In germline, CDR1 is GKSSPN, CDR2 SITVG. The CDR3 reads CAWSPGLGGPNTGQLYF. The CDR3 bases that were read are TGTGCCTGGAGCCCGGGACTGGGGGGACCAAACACCGGG.

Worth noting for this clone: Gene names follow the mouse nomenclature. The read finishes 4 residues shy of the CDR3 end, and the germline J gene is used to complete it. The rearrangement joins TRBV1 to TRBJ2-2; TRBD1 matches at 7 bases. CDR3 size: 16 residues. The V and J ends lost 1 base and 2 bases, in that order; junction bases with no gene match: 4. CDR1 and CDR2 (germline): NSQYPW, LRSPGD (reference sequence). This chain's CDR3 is CTCSAGGQRNTGQLYF. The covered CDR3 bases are TGCACCTGCAGTGCAGGGGGACAGCGTAACACCGGG.

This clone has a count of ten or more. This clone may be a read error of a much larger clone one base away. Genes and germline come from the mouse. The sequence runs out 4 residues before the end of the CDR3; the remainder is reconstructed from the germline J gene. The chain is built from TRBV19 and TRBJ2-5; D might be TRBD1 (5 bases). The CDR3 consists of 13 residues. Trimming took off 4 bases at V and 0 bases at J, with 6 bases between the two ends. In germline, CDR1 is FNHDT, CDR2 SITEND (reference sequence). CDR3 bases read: TGTGCCAGCAGTTCAGGGAACCAAGAC. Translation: CASSSGNQD. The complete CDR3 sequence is CASSSGNQDTQYF.

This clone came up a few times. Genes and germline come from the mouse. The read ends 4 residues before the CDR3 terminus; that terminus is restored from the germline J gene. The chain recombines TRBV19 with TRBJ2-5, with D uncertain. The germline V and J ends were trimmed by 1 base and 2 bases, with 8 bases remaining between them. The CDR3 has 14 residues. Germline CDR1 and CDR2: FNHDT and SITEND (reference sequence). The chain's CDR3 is CASSIRNSQDTQYF. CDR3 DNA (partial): TGTGCCAGCAGTATAAGGAACAGCCAAGAC.

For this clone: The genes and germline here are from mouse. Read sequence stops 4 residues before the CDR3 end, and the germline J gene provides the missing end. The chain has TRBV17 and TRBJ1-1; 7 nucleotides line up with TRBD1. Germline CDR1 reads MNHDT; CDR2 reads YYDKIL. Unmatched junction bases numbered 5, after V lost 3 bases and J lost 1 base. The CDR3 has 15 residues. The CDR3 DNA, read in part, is TGTGCTAGCAGTAGTAGGCAGGGGGTAAACACA. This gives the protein CASSSRQGVNT. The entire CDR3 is CASSSRQGVNTEVFF.

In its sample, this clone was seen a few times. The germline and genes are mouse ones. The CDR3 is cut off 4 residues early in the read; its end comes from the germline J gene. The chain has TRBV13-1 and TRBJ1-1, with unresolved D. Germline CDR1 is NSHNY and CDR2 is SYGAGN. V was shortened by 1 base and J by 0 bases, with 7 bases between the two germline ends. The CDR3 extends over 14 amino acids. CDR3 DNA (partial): TGTGCCAGCAGTGATACAAGATCAAACACA. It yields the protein CASSDTRSNT. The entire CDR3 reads CASSDTRSNTEVFF.

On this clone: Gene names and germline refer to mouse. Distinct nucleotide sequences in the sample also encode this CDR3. The DNA read from the CDR3 is TGTGCCAGCAGTGAACAGGGGGCCTATAATTCGCCC. Amino acid sequence: CASSEQGAYNSP. The entire CDR3 protein reads CASSEQGAYNSPLYF. The chain employs TRBV13-1 and TRBJ1-6, with TRBD1 matching 8 bases. The observed sequence ends 3 residues before the CDR3 terminus, with the missing tail filled in from the germline J gene. TRBJ1-6 is recorded as an ORF, its role being uncertain. V was clipped by 2 bases and J by 2 bases; unmatched bases: 0. Germline values: CDR1 NSHNY, CDR2 SYGAGN. This CDR3 spans 15 amino acids.

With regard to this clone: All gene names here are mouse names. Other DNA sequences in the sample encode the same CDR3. CDR3 region: CASSRPGQNYAEQFF. Incomplete CDR3 DNA: TGTGCCAGCAGCCGACCGGGACAAAACTATGCT. This sequence joins TRBV5 and TRBJ2-1, with D maybe TRBD1 (6 bases). The read ends 4 residues early relative to the CDR3; the germline J gene fills the gap. This CDR3 region has 15 residues. Trimming cost V 4 bases and J 1 base, with 11 bases left between them. CDR1 and CDR2 (germline): LGHNA, YNLKQL (reference sequence).

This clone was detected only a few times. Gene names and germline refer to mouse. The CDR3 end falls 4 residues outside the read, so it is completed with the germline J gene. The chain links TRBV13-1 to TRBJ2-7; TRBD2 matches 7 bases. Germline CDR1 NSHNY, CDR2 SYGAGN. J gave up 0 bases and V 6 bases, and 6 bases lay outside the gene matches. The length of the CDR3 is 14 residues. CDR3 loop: CASTPWGSSYEQYF. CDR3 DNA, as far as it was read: TGTGCCAGCACCCCCTGGGGGAGCTCCTAT.